This T cell receptor (beta chain) emerged from a study of shared clonotypes between healthy human individuals. Study results and limitations: Genetic and exposure-history diversity was limited by the few donors.

The data were produced by immunoSEQ multiplex PCR, yet TCRdb's version contains in-frame clones alone and is incomplete. The sample has around 1.4 million clones; approximately 98.5% are singletons. Of note for this clone: No antigen is known for it.

Those who donated were healthy HIV-negative adults, with no recent acute infections or vaccinations reported. In the CD4+ fraction, cells were divided into CD45RA+ naive and CD45RA-negative memory subsets. CDR1 and CDR2 from the germline V gene are SGDLS and YYNGEE. V dropped 3 bases and J dropped 4; count of bases not matched to a gene: 2. The CDR3 has 15 amino acids. This chain uses TRBV9 with TRBJ2-5; 14 nucleotides align to TRBD2. This clonotype was obtained from a man aged 25 to 40 in good health. Sequenced material: naive CD4+ T cells sorted from blood. Subset given: CD45RA+ positively selected. The CDR3 protein is CASSGLAGGRETQYF. The CDR3 nucleotides read TGTGCCAGCAGCGGACTAGCGGGAGGGCGAGAGACCCAGTACTTC.